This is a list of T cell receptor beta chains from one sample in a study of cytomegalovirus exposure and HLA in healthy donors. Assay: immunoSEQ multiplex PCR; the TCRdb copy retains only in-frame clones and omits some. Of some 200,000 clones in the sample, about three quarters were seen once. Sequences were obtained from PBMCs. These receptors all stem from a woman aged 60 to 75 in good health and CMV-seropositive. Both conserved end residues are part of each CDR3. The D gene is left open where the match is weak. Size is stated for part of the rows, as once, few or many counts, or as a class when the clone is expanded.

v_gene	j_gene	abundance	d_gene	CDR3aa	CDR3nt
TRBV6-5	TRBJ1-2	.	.	CASSEHGANYGYTF	TGTGCCAGCAGTGAGCACGGGGCTAACTATGGCTACACCTTC
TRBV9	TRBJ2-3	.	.	CASSVPKASGSTDTQYF	TGTGCCAGCAGCGTACCTAAAGCCAGCGGGAGCACAGATACGCAGTATTTT
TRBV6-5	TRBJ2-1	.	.	CASGRRNKYNEQFF	TGTGCCTCAGGGAGGCGGAATAAATACAATGAGCAGTTCTTC
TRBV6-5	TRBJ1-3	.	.	CASSSTGSGNTIYF	TGTGCCAGCAGTTCTACAGGTTCGGGAAACACCATATATTTT
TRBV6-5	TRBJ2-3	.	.	CASKRQESTDTQYF	TGTGCCAGCAAGAGACAGGAGTCGACAGATACGCAGTATTTT
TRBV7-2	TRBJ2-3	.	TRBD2	CASSLDHGGGRDTQYF	TGTGCCAGCAGCTTAGATCACGGCGGGGGTAGGGATACGCAGTATTTT
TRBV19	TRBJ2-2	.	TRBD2	CASSRAGGRVTGELFF	TGTGCCAGTAGTCGAGCGGGGGGGCGCGTCACCGGGGAGCTGTTTTTT
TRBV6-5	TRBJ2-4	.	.	CASRGASLAKNIQYF	TGTGCCAGCAGAGGGGCTTCCTTAGCCAAAAACATTCAGTACTTC
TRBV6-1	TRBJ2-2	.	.	CASRVGGNTGELFF	TGTGCCAGCAGAGTGGGGGGGAACACCGGGGAGCTGTTTTTT
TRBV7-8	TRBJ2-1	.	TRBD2	CASSSSGRAGYEQFF	TGTGCCAGCAGCTCTAGCGGGAGGGCCGGGTATGAGCAGTTCTTC
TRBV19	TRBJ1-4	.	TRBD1	CASSDRGHGNEKLFF	TGTGCCAGTAGTGACAGGGGGCACGGTAATGAAAAACTGTTTTTT
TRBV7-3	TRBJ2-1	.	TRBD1	CASSSHPGQGIYNEQFF	TGTGCCAGCAGCTCTCACCCGGGACAGGGGATATACAATGAGCAGTTCTTC
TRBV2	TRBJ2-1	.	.	CASSQRLDVNEQFF	TGTGCCAGCAGTCAGAGACTAGACGTGAATGAGCAGTTCTTC
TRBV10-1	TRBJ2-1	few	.	CASSESLARNEQFF	TGCGCCAGCAGTGAGTCCCTAGCCCGCAATGAGCAGTTCTTC
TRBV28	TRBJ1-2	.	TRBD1	CASSQGTAPTVNYGYTF	TGTGCCAGCAGTCAGGGGACAGCTCCCACCGTTAACTATGGCTACACCTTC
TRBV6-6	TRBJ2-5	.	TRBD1	CASSPRDRGQETQYF	TGTGCCAGCAGTCCCCGGGACAGGGGCCAAGAGACCCAGTACTTC
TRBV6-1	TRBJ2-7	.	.	CASTLDYYEQYF	TGTGCCAGCACCCTAGATTACTACGAGCAGTACTTC
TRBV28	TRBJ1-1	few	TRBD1	CASSGDRGKKGSTEAFF	TGTGCCAGCAGCGGGGACAGGGGAAAGAAGGGGAGCACTGAAGCTTTCTTT
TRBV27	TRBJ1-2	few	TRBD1	CASSFGQDRRYTF	TGTGCCAGCAGTTTTGGGCAGGACAGGCGCTACACCTTC
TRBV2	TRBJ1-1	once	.	CASSTGMNTEAFF	TGTGCCAGCAGCACAGGGATGAACACTGAAGCTTTCTTT
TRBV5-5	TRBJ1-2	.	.	CASSLAGDFYKGYTF	TGTGCCAGCAGCTTGGCTGGGGACTTCTACAAGGGCTACACCTTC
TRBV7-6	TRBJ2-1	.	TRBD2	CASSLEPAGGGEQFF	TGTGCCAGCAGCTTAGAACCAGCGGGAGGAGGAGAGCAGTTCTTC
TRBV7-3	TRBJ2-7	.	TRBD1	CASSQNRGGEQYF	TGTGCCAGCAGTCAAAACAGGGGTGGGGAGCAGTACTTC
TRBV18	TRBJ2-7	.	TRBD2	CASSPPSSGMAGEQYF	TGTGCCAGCTCACCACCTTCTAGCGGGATGGCTGGCGAGCAGTACTTC
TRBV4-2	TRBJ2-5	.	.	CASSQRGGQGETQYF	TGTGCCAGCAGCCAAAGGGGGGGCCAGGGGGAGACCCAGTACTTC
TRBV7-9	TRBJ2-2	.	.	CASSFGRGTLEELFF	TGTGCCAGCAGCTTTGGGCGGGGGACACTCGAGGAGCTGTTTTTT
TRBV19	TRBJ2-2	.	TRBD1	CASSNRGEVDTGELFF	TGTGCCAGTAGTAACAGGGGAGAGGTAGACACCGGGGAGCTGTTTTTT
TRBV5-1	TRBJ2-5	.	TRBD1	CASSLRTGQETQYF	TGCGCCAGCAGCCTCCGGACAGGACAAGAGACCCAGTACTTC
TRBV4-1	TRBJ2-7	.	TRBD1	CASSQARGTGAYEQYF	TGCGCCAGCAGCCAAGCCCGCGGGACAGGGGCTTATGAGCAGTACTTC
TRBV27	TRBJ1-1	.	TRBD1	CASSLFVRQGAYTEAFF	TGTGCCAGCAGTTTATTCGTACGACAGGGGGCTTACACTGAAGCTTTCTTT
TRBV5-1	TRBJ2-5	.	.	CASSPRGGETQYF	TGCGCCAGCAGCCCTAGGGGAGGAGAGACCCAGTACTTC
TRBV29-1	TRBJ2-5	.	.	CSVGLVVGETQYF	TGCAGCGTTGGACTAGTGGTGGGAGAGACCCAGTACTTC
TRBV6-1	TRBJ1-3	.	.	CASSEGAFTGNTIYF	TGTGCCAGCAGTGAAGGGGCGTTTACTGGAAACACCATATATTTT
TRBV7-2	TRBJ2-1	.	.	CASSSTGISYNEQFF	TGTGCCAGCAGTTCTACAGGAATCTCCTACAATGAGCAGTTCTTC
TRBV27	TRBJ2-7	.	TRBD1	CASSVRQGSYEQYF	TGTGCCAGCAGTGTACGACAGGGGAGCTACGAGCAGTACTTC
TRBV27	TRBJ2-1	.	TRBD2	CASSFQNSGRNEQFF	TGTGCCAGCAGTTTTCAGAATAGCGGGAGGAATGAGCAGTTCTTC
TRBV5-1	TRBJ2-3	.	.	CASSSRTTRSTDTQYF	TGCGCCAGCAGCTCGAGGACAACCCGTAGCACAGATACGCAGTATTTT
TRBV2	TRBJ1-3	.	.	CASRAGGNTIYF	TGTGCCAGCAGGGCGGGGGGAAACACCATATATTTT
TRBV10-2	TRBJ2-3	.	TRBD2	CASSRLAGVPDTQYF	TGCGCCAGCAGTCGACTAGCGGGAGTCCCAGATACGCAGTATTTT
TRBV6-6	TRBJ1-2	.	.	CASSREVYGYTF	TGTGCCAGCAGTCGCGAGGTATATGGCTACACCTTC
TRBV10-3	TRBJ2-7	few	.	CAISELGAEQYF	TGTGCCATCAGTGAGTTGGGGGCCGAGCAGTACTTC
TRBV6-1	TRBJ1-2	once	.	CATRRQIRGYTF	TGTGCCACCAGGAGACAGATCCGGGGCTACACCTTC
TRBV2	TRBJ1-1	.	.	CASSAQVGGTEAFF	TGTGCCAGCAGTGCACAGGTCGGGGGAACTGAAGCTTTCTTT
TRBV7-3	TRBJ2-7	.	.	CASSDIGQNSEQYF	TGTGCCAGCAGCGATATAGGACAGAACAGCGAGCAGTACTTC
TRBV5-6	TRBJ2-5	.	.	CASSFPPWTGETQYF	TGTGCCAGCAGCTTCCCACCTTGGACGGGGGAGACCCAGTACTTC
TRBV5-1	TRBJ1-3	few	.	CASSDRSSGNTIYF	TGCGCCAGCAGCGACAGGAGCTCTGGAAACACCATATATTTT